This passage covers 20 T cell receptor beta chains from one sample sequenced in a study of beta chain features in type 1 diabetes (dated by TCRdb to between 2018 and 2020). No antigen has been identified for these receptors. Study-wide findings and limitations: A moderate but significant shortening of TCRB CDR3 length was observed in type 1 diabetes patients in all four CD4+ subsets.

Library method: the immunoSEQ multiplex PCR assay. The entire amount of isolated RNA was reverse transcribed using the High Capacity cDNA Reverse Transcription Kit, so the sequenced TCRB transcripts were expressed ones. Entries here come from immuneACCESS through TCRdb and include only in-frame sequences with V and J called. Some clones fail to appear in such tables; in the studies checked, an unresolved V gene covers under half of the shortfall, and the cause of the remainder is unknown. Present in this sample are about 360,000 clones, around 13% of which were seen just once. In total, the top ten clones hold approximately 0.01% of the sample. The sample was naive CD4+ T cells from blood. What the cell subset or site label conveys for this sample: true naive CD4+ T cells. Every receptor here comes from a woman aged 18-29 years with type 1 diabetes.

The chain links TRBV18 to TRBJ1-1; weak D call: TRBD1 (6 bases). CDR3 length equals 17 residues. V gave up 6 bases and J gave up 5 bases, with 25 bases separating them. The germline V gene encodes CDR1 KGHSH and CDR2 LQKENI. CDR3 bases: TGTGCCAGCTCGCCGATCGACACAGGGTTAATTGGGACTGAAGCTTTCTTT. Amino acid sequence: CASSPIDTGLIGTEAFF.

This clone has a handful of counts. The CDR3 spells CAWSVQNVGNQPQHF. The CDR3 region has the DNA TGTGCCTGGAGTGTCCAAAATGTTGGCAATCAGCCCCAGCATTTT. The chain couples TRBV30 to TRBJ1-5; D is unresolved. The germline CDR1 and CDR2 sequences are GTSNPN and SVGIG (reference sequence). There are 15 residues in the CDR3. Trimming left V 0 bases short and J 2 bases short, with 11 bases between. Full variable domain (outside the CDR3, taken from reference TRBV30 and TRBJ1-5): SQTIHQWPATLVQPVGSPLSLECTVEGTSNPNLYWYRQAAGRGLQLLFYSVGIGQISSEVPQNLSASRPQDRQFILSSKKLLLSDSGFYLCAWSVQNVGNQPQHFGDGTRLSIL.

The rearrangement joins TRBV14 to TRBJ1-3, with TRBD1 identical over 7 bases. Per the germline V gene, CDR1 is SGHDN and CDR2 is FVKESK. The CDR3 has 12 residues. V dropped 4 bases and J dropped 10; count of bases not matched to a gene: 4. The DNA for the CDR3 is TGTGCCAGCAGCCCTACCAGGGGGACCATATATTTT. Translating gives CASSPTRGTIYF.

The chain is built from TRBV28 and TRBJ2-5, with a weak D call TRBD1 (6 bases). This CDR3 is built from 13 residues. Per germline, CDR1 MDHEN and CDR2 SYDVKM. The V gene lost 5 bases and the J gene lost 5 bases, with 12 bases spanning the gap. The CDR3 DNA is TGTGCCAGCAGTCTCAGGGGCGGGGAGACCCAGTACTTC. It translates to CASSLRGGETQYF.

The chain links TRBV4-3 to TRBJ1-2; a weak D match, TRBD1 (6 bases). CDR1 LGHNA and CDR2 YSLEER come from the germline V gene. This CDR3 is 15 amino acids long. With 0 bases removed from V and 8 bases from J, the gap between germline ends came to 16 bases. The CDR3 coding sequence is TGCGCCAGCAGCCAAGATGTGGGCAGGGGTGGCGGCTACACCTTC. Translating it yields CASSQDVGRGGGYTF.

This clone was seen a few times. The chain carries TRBV7-2 and TRBJ1-5, with TRBD1 identical over 7 bases. This CDR3 is built from 15 residues. V shed 5 bases and J 4 bases; nucleotides not matched to a gene: 8. The germline gives CDR1 SGHTA, CDR2 FQGNSA. The CDR3 DNA follows: TGTGCCAGCAGCCCTACGACAGGGATGAATCAGCCCCAGCATTTT. Protein sequence: CASSPTTGMNQPQHF. Full variable domain (rest looked up from reference TRBV7-2 and TRBJ1-5): GAGVSQSPSNKVTEKGKDVELRCDPISGHTALYWYRQSLGQGLEFLIYFQGNSAPDKSGLPSDRFSAERTGGSVSTLTIQRTQQEDSAVYLCASSPTTGMNQPQHFGDGTRLSIL.

The rearrangement joins TRBV12-5 to TRBJ2-7; D unclear. V lost 6 bases, J lost 6 bases, and 6 bases lay in between. Germline V lookup: CDR1 LGHNT, CDR2 FRNRAP. The CDR3 has 10 residues. CDR3 protein: CASGASEQYF. The CDR3 nucleotides are TGTGCTAGTGGGGCAAGCGAGCAGTACTTC.

The chain joins TRBV4-1 to TRBJ1-4, with TRBD1 matching over 7 bases. Unmatched junction bases numbered 12, after V lost 3 bases and J lost 8 bases. The germline V gene has CDR1 MGHRA and CDR2 YSYEKL. CDR3 length: 16 amino acids. The CDR3 region is CASSQQAGTVMEKLFF. In DNA, the CDR3 is TGCGCCAGCAGCCAGCAAGCCGGGACAGTGATGGAAAAACTGTTTTTT.

This clone was found a few times. This chain uses TRBV4-2 with TRBJ2-3; D possibly corresponds to TRBD2 (5 bases). Trimming removed 0 bases at V and 6 bases at J, with 16 bases between. The CDR3 contains 16 residues. The V gene's germline CDR1 is LGHNA and CDR2 YNFKEQ. In DNA form, the CDR3 reads TGTGCCAGCAGCCAAGATCCCGGAATAAGAGGGGATACGCAGTATTTT. Translation: CASSQDPGIRGDTQYF.

V is TRBV27 and J is TRBJ1-2; D remains ambiguous. The germline CDR1 and CDR2 sequences are MNHEY and SMNVEV (reference sequence). The CDR3 contains 14 residues. Trimming cost V 4 bases and J 4 bases, with 13 bases left between them. CDR3 DNA: TGTGCCAGCAGTTGGAAGAGCCGGGGCTATGGCTACACCTTC. It yields the protein CASSWKSRGYGYTF.

For this clone: Different DNA sequences within this sample yield the same CDR3. In nucleotides, the CDR3 is TGTGCCAGCAGCCCCCTAGCGGGAGGGACAGATACGCAGTATTTT. Amino acid sequence: CASSPLAGGTDTQYF. The chain carries TRBV9 and TRBJ2-3; the match to TRBD2 covers 12 bases. V was pared by 4 bases and J by 3 bases, with 3 bases of the junction left unmatched. The CDR3 covers 15 residues. Germline values: CDR1 SGDLS, CDR2 YYNGEE.

This clone was detected a few times. The chain recombines TRBV9 with TRBJ2-1, with 7 nucleotides matching TRBD2. V lost 5 bases, J lost 7 bases, and 6 bases stayed unmatched. The germline V gene has CDR1 SGDLS and CDR2 YYNGEE. The CDR3 length is 13 residues. CDR3 sequence reads: CASSGGGPNEQFF. CDR3 DNA sequence: TGTGCCAGCAGTGGGGGAGGGCCGAATGAGCAGTTCTTC.

This sequence joins TRBV7-9 and TRBJ2-5; D is unresolved. This CDR3 contains 13 residues. The ends were cut back, 3 bases at V and 5 bases at J, with 10 bases in the middle. Germline V gene sequence: CDR1 SEHNR, CDR2 FQNEAQ (reference sequence). The CDR3 DNA sequence: TGTGCCAGCAGCTTCCGAGGTGTGGAGACCCAGTACTTC. It is translated as CASSFRGVETQYF.

The CDR3 loop is CASSLAGTKQTQYF. CDR3 nucleotides: TGTGCCAGCAGCTTAGCGGGGACTAAGCAGACCCAGTACTTC. The chain joins TRBV11-3 to TRBJ2-5; TRBD2 matches 7 bases. J was trimmed by 6 bases and V by 1 base; bases with no gene match: 5. The CDR3 contains 14 residues. The germline V gene has CDR1 SGHNT and CDR2 YENEEA. Full variable domain (missing parts from reference TRBV11-3 and TRBJ2-5): EAGVVQSPRYKIIEKKQPVAFWCNPISGHNTLYWYLQNLGQGPELLIRYENEEAVDDSQLPKDRFSAERLKGVDSTLKIQPAELGDSAVYLCASSLAGTKQTQYFGPGTRLLVL.

This clone was detected a few times. The chain uses TRBV10-3 and TRBJ2-5; TRBD1 matches at 11 bases. This CDR3 region has 15 residues. The germline CDR1 and CDR2 sequences are ENHRY and SYGVKD. The V segment lost 7 bases and the J segment 5 bases; nucleotides outside the gene matches: 9. The CDR3 DNA reads TGTGCCATCAATAGTCCGGGACAGGGGGTCGAGACCCAGTACTTC. Translating it yields CAINSPGQGVETQYF.

This clone has more than one count but fewer than ten. The J gene is TRBJ2-2, the V gene TRBV4-3; the D call may be TRBD1 or TRBD2 (5 bases each). The germline gives CDR1 LGHNA, CDR2 YSLEER. This CDR3 region has 15 residues. V lost 4 bases and J 3 bases, leaving 12 bases between the germline ends. In DNA form, the CDR3 reads TGCGCCAGCAGCCGAGAGGGGCGTTACACCGGGGAGCTGTTTTTT. Its protein product is CASSREGRYTGELFF.

This chain joins TRBV4-1 and TRBJ2-7; perhaps TRBD2 as D (6 bases). The CDR3 covers 17 residues. V was cut by 0 bases and J by 3 bases, with 18 bases left in between. CDR1 is MGHRA and CDR2 is YSYEKL in the germline V gene. The CDR3 nucleotides are TGCGCCAGCAGCCAAGAAGGAGCCGACGGGAGTAGCTACGAGCAGTACTTC. Encoded protein: CASSQEGADGSSYEQYF.

The chain links TRBV10-3 to TRBJ2-2, with 8 bases lining up with TRBD1. The CDR3 contains 15 residues. CDR1 and CDR2 from the germline V gene are ENHRY and SYGVKD. The V and J ends lost 5 bases and 1 base, in that order; junction bases with no gene match: 3. This CDR3 is CAISPGQENTGELFF. CDR3 bases: TGTGCCATCAGTCCGGGACAGGAGAACACCGGGGAGCTGTTTTTT.

This clone was observed a handful of times. The rearrangement joins TRBV19 to TRBJ2-7; TRBD2 might be the D (6 bases). From germline, CDR1 is LNHDA and CDR2 SQIVND (reference sequence). This CDR3 is 13 amino acids long. For the CDR3, the DNA is TGTGCTACCGCGGGGCCTAGCTCCTACGAGCAGTACTTC. It codes for CATAGPSSYEQYF.

The CDR3 DNA reads as TGTGCCACCCACGTTGGGGCCCTAAACACTGAAGCTTTCTTT. Amino acid sequence: CATHVGALNTEAFF. This chain uses TRBV6-1 with TRBJ1-1, with D possibly matching TRBD1 (5 bases). The V gene lost 10 bases and the J gene lost 2 bases, with 17 bases spanning the gap. The CDR3 loop spans 14 amino acids. The germline V gene has CDR1 MNHNS and CDR2 SASEGT.